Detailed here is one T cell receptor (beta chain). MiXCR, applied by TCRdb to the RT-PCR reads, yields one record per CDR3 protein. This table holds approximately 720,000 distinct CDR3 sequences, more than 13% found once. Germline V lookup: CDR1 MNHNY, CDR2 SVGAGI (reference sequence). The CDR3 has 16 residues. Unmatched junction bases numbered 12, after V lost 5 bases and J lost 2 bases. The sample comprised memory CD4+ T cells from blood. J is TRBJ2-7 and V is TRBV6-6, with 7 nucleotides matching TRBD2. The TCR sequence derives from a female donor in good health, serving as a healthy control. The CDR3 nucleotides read TGTGCCAGCAGTGTCTACGAAGCGGGATTAACCTACGAGCAGTACTTC. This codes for CASSVYEAGLTYEQYF.